The rows below give T cell receptor beta chains drawn from one sample of a study of CD8 T cells in Susac syndrome. TCRdb re-called the immunoSEQ multiplex PCR reads through MiXCR, storing one row per CDR3 protein. The table lists 150,000 or so distinct CDR3 sequences, 90% to 95% of them singletons. The sample taken for sequencing was CD4+ T cells from PBMCs. The source is a human donor in good health. Each CDR3 is given with its conserved first and last residue. The order of the fields is clone size, V gene, D gene, J gene, CDR3 protein, CDR3 DNA. D genes are given only for firm matches. Size values are once, few and many counts, or a class for expanded clones, and some rows have none.

.	TRBV5-1	.	TRBJ1-2	CASSPTQNYGYTF	TGCGCCAGCAGCCCGACACAGAACTATGGCTACACCTTC
.	TRBV5-1	.	TRBJ2-1	CASSLDREKYNEQFF	TGCGCCAGCAGCTTGGACAGGGAGAAGTACAATGAGCAGTTCTTC
once	TRBV7-8	.	TRBJ1-5	CASSLEARGGQPQHF	TGTGCCAGCAGCTTAGAGGCCAGGGGAGGGCAGCCCCAGCATTTT
.	TRBV7-2	.	TRBJ2-5	CASSLGPGVQETQYF	TGTGCCAGCAGCTTAGGTCCGGGGGTCCAAGAGACCCAGTACTTC
.	TRBV30	TRBD1	TRBJ1-5	CAWSVQGNQPQHF	TGTGCCTGGAGTGTACAGGGGAATCAGCCCCAGCATTTT
.	TRBV20-1	.	TRBJ1-1	CSVRRDILLNTEAFF	TGCAGTGTCAGAAGAGACATACTATTGAACACTGAAGCTTTCTTT
.	TRBV12-3/TRBV12-4	.	TRBJ2-7	CASRKGQTYEQYF	TGTGCCAGCAGGAAAGGACAGACCTACGAGCAGTACTTC
.	TRBV5-1	.	TRBJ1-6	CASSLEGVRSNSPLHF	TGCGCCAGCAGCTTGGAAGGAGTACGGTCAAATTCACCCCTCCACTTT
.	TRBV30	TRBD2	TRBJ2-3	CAWRRLAGGGDTQYF	TGTGCCTGGAGAAGACTAGCGGGGGGCGGAGATACGCAGTATTTT
.	TRBV3-1	.	TRBJ1-1	CASSRTANTEAFF	TGTGCCAGCAGCCGGACAGCGAACACTGAAGCTTTCTTT
once	TRBV4-2	.	TRBJ1-1	CASSPDPANTEAFF	TGTGCCAGCAGCCCCGACCCAGCGAACACTGAAGCTTTCTTT
.	TRBV19	TRBD1	TRBJ1-6	CASSIAQGESPLHF	TGTGCCAGTAGTATAGCACAGGGGGAATCACCCCTCCACTTT
.	TRBV2	TRBD1	TRBJ1-2	CASRDRGPGSYTF	TGTGCCAGCCGGGACAGGGGCCCCGGTAGCTACACCTTC
.	TRBV3-1	.	TRBJ1-6	CASSQEEVSDNSPLHF	TGTGCCAGCAGCCAAGAGGAGGTGTCCGATAATTCACCCCTCCACTTT
few	TRBV20-1	.	TRBJ1-5	CSATARNRNQPQHF	TGCAGTGCTACGGCCCGGAATAGGAATCAGCCCCAGCATTTT
.	TRBV29-1	.	TRBJ1-6	CPQRIPYNSPLHF	TGCCCTCAGCGTATACCCTATAATTCACCCCTCCACTTT
.	TRBV4-3	.	TRBJ1-1	CASSQFHRRTIDTEAFF	TGCGCCAGCAGCCAATTTCACAGGAGAACAATAGACACTGAAGCTTTCTTT
.	TRBV7-2	.	TRBJ2-1	CASSLGSTYNEQFF	TGTGCCAGCAGCTTAGGATCGACCTACAATGAGCAGTTCTTC
.	TRBV29-1	.	TRBJ1-1	CSVESELTRANTEAFF	TGCAGCGTTGAATCGGAACTCACCAGGGCAAACACTGAAGCTTTCTTT
.	TRBV29-1	TRBD1	TRBJ1-1	CSVVLAGTGRAFF	TGCAGCGTTGTCCTCGCGGGGACAGGGAGAGCTTTCTTT
.	TRBV27	.	TRBJ1-3	CASSPFQGFGNTIYF	TGTGCCAGCAGTCCATTCCAGGGGTTTGGAAACACCATATATTTT
.	TRBV3-1	.	TRBJ1-1	CATTRTATVNTEAFF	TGTGCCACAACCAGGACTGCGACGGTGAACACTGAAGCTTTCTTT
few	TRBV3-1	.	TRBJ2-6	CASSQGGSGANVLTF	TGTGCCAGCAGCCAAGGTGGCTCTGGGGCCAACGTCCTGACTTTC
.	TRBV12-5	TRBD1	TRBJ1-5	CASGNRGQQPQHF	TGTGCTAGTGGTAACAGGGGGCAACAGCCCCAGCATTTT
.	TRBV9	TRBD1	TRBJ1-2	CASSPSGQGNYGYTF	TGTGCCAGCAGCCCCTCCGGACAGGGGAACTATGGCTACACCTTC
few	TRBV29-1	.	TRBJ2-7	CSVLEGSYEQYF	TGCAGCGTTCTGGAGGGATCCTACGAGCAGTACTTC
.	TRBV5-4	TRBD1	TRBJ1-6	CASSPRQGEDSPLHF	TGTGCCAGCAGCCCTAGACAGGGAGAGGATTCACCCCTCCACTTT
once	TRBV27	.	TRBJ2-5	CASSPRWGRQETQYF	TGTGCCAGCAGTCCGAGATGGGGGCGGCAAGAGACCCAGTACTTC
.	TRBV20-1	.	TRBJ1-2	CSARPGNYGYTF	TGCAGTGCTAGGCCCGGGAACTATGGCTACACCTTC
.	TRBV30	.	TRBJ2-1	CAWRNGGSSRNEQFF	TGTGCCTGGAGGAACGGGGGATCTAGTCGCAATGAGCAGTTCTTC
.	TRBV6-2/TRBV6-3	TRBD2	TRBJ2-1	CASSSAGGPIDEQFF	TGTGCCAGCAGTTCAGCGGGGGGGCCGATCGATGAGCAGTTCTTC
.	TRBV30	TRBD2	TRBJ2-2	CAWCPGLVRTGELFF	TGTGCCTGGTGTCCGGGACTAGTTCGTACCGGGGAGCTGTTTTTT